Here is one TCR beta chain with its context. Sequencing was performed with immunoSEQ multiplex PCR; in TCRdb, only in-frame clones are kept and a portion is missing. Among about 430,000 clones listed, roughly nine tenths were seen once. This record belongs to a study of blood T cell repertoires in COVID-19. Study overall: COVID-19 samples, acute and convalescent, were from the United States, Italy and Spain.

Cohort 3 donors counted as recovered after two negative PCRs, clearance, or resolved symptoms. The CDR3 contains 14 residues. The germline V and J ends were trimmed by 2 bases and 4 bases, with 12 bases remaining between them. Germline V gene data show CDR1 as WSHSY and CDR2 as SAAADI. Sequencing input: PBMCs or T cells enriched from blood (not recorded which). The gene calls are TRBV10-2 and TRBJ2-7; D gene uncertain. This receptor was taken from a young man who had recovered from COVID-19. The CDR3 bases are TGCGCCAGCAGTGAGCGGCGTGGAGAATACGAGCAGTACTTC. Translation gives CASSERRGEYEQYF.